This passage covers 16 T cell receptor beta chains from one sample sequenced in a study of blood T cell repertoires in COVID-19. Clones were sequenced by immunoSEQ multiplex PCR, and TCRdb holds only the in-frame ones, with some missing. The sample holds about 130,000 clones, 80% to 90% seen once. Sequencing was performed on peripheral blood. The origin of the receptors is a man aged 45-65 years with active or convalescent COVID-19.

The chain combines TRBV28 with TRBJ2-7; 7 nucleotides agree with TRBD1. CDR1 is MDHEN, CDR2 SYDVKM, per germline. The V gene end was trimmed by 6 bases and the J gene end by 3 bases; junction bases not matched to a gene: 8. This CDR3 is 14 amino acids long. As DNA, the CDR3 is TGTGCCAGCAGGACAGGGCATTCCTACTACGAGCAGTACTTC. Protein sequence: CASRTGHSYYEQYF.

The J gene is TRBJ1-5, the V gene TRBV20-1; TRBD1 agrees at 7 bases. This CDR3 spans 15 amino acids. After removal of 3 bases from V and 2 bases from J, the junction contained 7 bases not matched to a gene. Germline CDR1 reads DFQATT; CDR2 reads SNEGSKA (reference sequence). The CDR3 spells CSASRGGGGNQPQHF. CDR3 DNA: TGCAGTGCTAGTAGAGGGGGCGGCGGCAATCAGCCCCAGCATTTT.

The rearrangement uses TRBV7-2 and TRBJ1-3; D is uncertain. The CDR3 extends over 15 amino acids. The germline V and J ends were trimmed by 5 bases and 0 bases, with 11 bases remaining between them. Per the germline V gene, CDR1 is SGHTA and CDR2 is FQGNSA. For the CDR3, the DNA is TGTGCCAGCAGCCTTAAGTTGAGCTCTGGAAACACCATATATTTT. This encodes CASSLKLSSGNTIYF.

This clone was counted once. One junction end disagrees with the germline gene, perhaps due to a read error. This rearrangement joins TRBV6-5 to TRBJ2-1; 10 bases are a match to TRBD1. The CDR3 is 15 amino acids. CDR1 is MNHEY and CDR2 is SVGAGI in the germline V gene. The CDR3 DNA follows: TGTGCCAGCAGTTCCCGGGACAGGGGTTACAATGGGCAGTTCTTC. Its protein product is CASSSRDRGYNGQFF.

This rearrangement joins TRBV20-1 to TRBJ1-1, with D perhaps matching TRBD1 (5 bases). This CDR3 contains 14 residues. Germline values: CDR1 DFQATT, CDR2 SNEGSKA (reference sequence). The V gene lost 3 bases and the J gene lost 7 bases, with 18 bases spanning the gap. This chain's CDR3 is CSASGRGDRREAFF. The CDR3 bases are TGCAGTGCTAGTGGGCGGGGCGACCGGCGTGAAGCTTTCTTT.

J is TRBJ1-3 and V is TRBV3-1 (or the pseudogene TRBV3-2); D is unresolved. The V and J ends lost 0 bases and 4 bases respectively, with 10 bases between them. The V gene's germline CDR1 is LGHDT and CDR2 YNNKEL (reference sequence). The CDR3 contains 15 residues. This CDR3 reads CASSQEVGRGNTIYF. DNA of the CDR3: TGTGCCAGCAGCCAAGAAGTGGGCCGGGGAAACACCATATATTTT.

The rearrangement links TRBV5-6 to TRBJ2-5; 10 bases fit TRBD1. This CDR3 comprises 14 residues. The germline V gene encodes CDR1 SGHDT and CDR2 YYEEEE. With 5 bases clipped from V and 4 bases from J, the junction kept 5 bases outside the gene matches. The CDR3 spells CASRVTGGPETQYF. The CDR3 DNA follows: TGTGCCAGCAGAGTGACAGGGGGCCCAGAGACCCAGTACTTC.

The chain couples TRBV28 to TRBJ2-7; D is perhaps TRBD1 (5 bases). Trimming stripped 3 bases from V and 5 bases from J, with 5 bases between. There are 11 residues in the CDR3. Germline V gene sequence: CDR1 MDHEN, CDR2 SYDVKM. This CDR3 reads CASSFRDEQYF. The CDR3, as DNA: TGTGCCAGCAGTTTCAGGGACGAGCAGTACTTC.

This clone has just one count. V is TRBV27 and J is TRBJ2-7; D may be TRBD2 (6 bases). Germline CDR1 MNHEY, CDR2 SMNVEV (reference sequence). This CDR3 contains 15 residues. Trimming took 5 bases from V and 2 from J, leaving 16 bases between them. Here the CDR3 reads CASSANAGTPYEQYF. In DNA, the CDR3 is TGTGCCAGCAGTGCAAACGCCGGGACTCCCTACGAGCAGTACTTC.

The chain has TRBV18 and TRBJ1-3; TRBD1 matches 10 bases. The length of the CDR3 is 18 residues. CDR1 and CDR2 from the germline V gene are KGHSH and LQKENI. The V and J ends lost 3 bases and 0 bases, in that order; junction bases with no gene match: 8. CDR3 in amino acids: CASSPPGQGLPSGNTIYF. In DNA, the CDR3 is TGTGCCAGCTCACCCCCGGGACAGGGGCTTCCCTCTGGAAACACCATATATTTT. Variable domain in full (rest from reference TRBV18 and TRBJ1-3): NAGVMQNPRHLVRRRGQEARLRCSPMKGHSHVYWYRQLPEEGLKFMVYLQKENIIDESGMPKERFSAEFPKEGPSILRIQQVVRGDSAAYFCASSPPGQGLPSGNTIYFGEGSWLTVV.

The rearrangement links TRBV4-1 to TRBJ2-3; 13 positions agree with TRBD2. This CDR3 has 16 residues. Trimming took 2 bases from V and 5 from J; bases not matched to a gene: 4. The V gene's germline CDR1 is MGHRA and CDR2 YSYEKL. The CDR3 sequence is CASSQRLAGGVDTQYF. CDR3 DNA: TGCGCCAGCAGCCAACGACTAGCGGGGGGCGTAGATACGCAGTATTTT.

DNA for the CDR3: TGCGCCAGCAGCTTGGTGTGGGGCGCAACTAATGAAAAACTGTTTTTT. It translates to CASSLVWGATNEKLFF. The V call is TRBV5-1, the J call TRBJ1-4; perhaps TRBD1 as D (5 bases). CDR1 is SGHRS and CDR2 is YFSETQ in the germline V gene. The CDR3 sequence is 16 residues long. Between the trimmed V and J ends, which lost 0 bases and 0 bases, there was a span of 9 bases.

The V call is TRBV2, the J call TRBJ2-1, with D possibly matching TRBD1 (6 bases). The CDR3 loop spans 15 amino acids. The germline CDR1 and CDR2 sequences are SNHLY and FYNNEI. The V end was cut by 6 bases, the J end by 9 bases, with 21 bases between. CDR3 in amino acids: CASRQRTEAYGEQFF. The CDR3 DNA sequence: TGTGCCAGCAGGCAGCGGACAGAAGCTTATGGTGAGCAGTTCTTC.

The chain has TRBV3-1 (or the pseudogene TRBV3-2) and TRBJ2-5; the match to TRBD2 covers 14 bases. CDR1 and CDR2 from the germline V gene are LGHDT and YNNKEL (reference sequence). Unmatched junction bases numbered 1, after V lost 3 bases and J lost 1 base. This CDR3 comprises 16 residues. The CDR3 region has the DNA TGTGCCAGCAGCCAGGGACTAGCGGGGGCCCAAGAGACCCAGTACTTC. Translation gives CASSQGLAGAQETQYF.

The chain's CDR3 is CAWRGGQNTEAFF. For the CDR3, the DNA is TGTGCCTGGAGAGGGGGCCAGAACACTGAAGCTTTCTTT. This chain joins TRBV30 and TRBJ1-1, with 7 bases identical to TRBD1. The germline gives CDR1 GTSNPN, CDR2 SVGIG (reference sequence). This CDR3 contains 13 residues. Germline trimming cut 3 bases from V and 1 base from J; bases unmatched to any gene: 2.

J is TRBJ2-7 and V is TRBV28; D may be TRBD1 (5 bases). Deletions cut 4 bases from V and 2 bases from J, with 9 bases between. From germline, CDR1 is MDHEN and CDR2 SYDVKM. This CDR3 has 13 residues. The CDR3: CASSSRVPYEQYF. The CDR3 DNA is TGTGCCAGCAGTTCCAGGGTACCCTACGAGCAGTACTTC.